Listed here are 15 T cell receptor beta chains from one sample, sequenced in a study of blood T cell repertoires in COVID-19. Here immunoSEQ multiplex PCR was the method, and the copy in TCRdb shows in-frame clones only, minus some. Of 85,000 to 95,000 clones detected, approximately 91% appear once; the ten largest clones hold 5.2%. The sample taken for sequencing was peripheral blood. The source is a man in his 60s with COVID-19, enrolled during active disease.

This clone occurred once. The chain links TRBV30 to TRBJ2-3; TRBD2 aligns across 9 bases. The trim removed 5 bases at V and 11 bases at J, leaving 8 bases unmatched. The length of the CDR3 is 12 residues. CDR1 and CDR2 (germline): GTSNPN, SVGIG (reference sequence). The CDR3 DNA follows: TGTGCCTGGGGGGTAGCGGGAGTGGAGCAGTATTTT. The encoded protein is CAWGVAGVEQYF.

This sequence joins TRBV28 and TRBJ1-5; TRBD1 matches at 9 bases. The CDR3 runs 18 residues. CDR1 is MDHEN and CDR2 is SYDVKM in the germline V gene. V shed 2 bases, J shed 5 bases, and the junction held 13 bases outside the gene matches. In DNA, the CDR3 is TGTGCCAGCAGTTTACTCTTACACCGGGACAGGGACTATCAGCCCCAGCATTTT. Its translation: CASSLLLHRDRDYQPQHF.

This chain joins TRBV19 and TRBJ1-5; no definite D call. Germline CDR1 and CDR2: LNHDA and SQIVND (reference sequence). The CDR3 spans 16 residues. The V and J ends lost 3 bases and 0 bases respectively, with 12 bases between them. The CDR3 nucleotides read TGTGCCAGTAGTATTATCGCCCTCTATAGCAATCAGCCCCAGCATTTT. Protein sequence: CASSIIALYSNQPQHF.

V usage is TRBV11-3 and J usage is TRBJ2-7; 12 nucleotides agree with TRBD1. The CDR3 covers 15 residues. V lost 5 bases and J lost 8; bases outside the gene matches: 10. Germline-derived CDR1 and CDR2 are SGHNT and YENEEA. The CDR3 bases are TGTGCCAGCAGCATTCAGGGACAGGGGGCGGCCAAGCAGTACTTC. It is translated as CASSIQGQGAAKQYF. The full variable domain, its missing parts supplied by reference TRBV11-3 and TRBJ2-7, is EAGVVQSPRYKIIEKKQPVAFWCNPISGHNTLYWYLQNLGQGPELLIRYENEEAVDDSQLPKDRFSAERLKGVDSTLKIQPAELGDSAVYLCASSIQGQGAAKQYFGPGTRLTVT.

The V and J genes are TRBV6-4 and TRBJ1-1; 8 bases are shared with TRBD1. In germline, CDR1 is MRHNA, CDR2 SNTAGT. V lost 3 bases and J lost 4; bases outside the gene matches: 13. The CDR3 has 17 residues. CDR3 nucleotides: TGTGCCAGCAGTGATGGACAGGGTGTTCGTCTGGGCACTGAAGCTTTCTTT. Its protein product is CASSDGQGVRLGTEAFF.

The sample holds one count of this clone. This chain connects TRBV27 to TRBJ1-5; D is uncertain. With 3 bases removed from V and 0 bases from J, the gap between germline ends came to 6 bases. This CDR3 contains 14 residues. Germline CDR1 MNHEY, CDR2 SMNVEV (reference sequence). CDR3 region: CASSFGNSNQPQHF. As DNA, the CDR3 is TGTGCCAGCAGTTTCGGGAATAGCAATCAGCCCCAGCATTTT.

The V gene is TRBV19, the J gene TRBJ2-3; D is perhaps TRBD1 (5 bases). CDR3 length: 14 residues. Germline CDR1 and CDR2: LNHDA and SQIVND (reference sequence). V shed 1 base and J shed 2 bases, with 7 bases lying between them. CDR3 bases: TGTGCCAGTAGTATAGGAGGACACACAGATACGCAGTATTTT. This encodes CASSIGGHTDTQYF. The full variable domain, completed using reference TRBV19 and TRBJ2-3, is DGGITQSPKYLFRKEGQNVTLSCEQNLNHDAMYWYRQDPGQGLRLIYYSQIVNDFQKGDIAEGYSVSREKKESFPLTVTSAQKNPTAFYLCASSIGGHTDTQYFGPGTRLTVL.

This chain uses TRBV4-1 with TRBJ2-1; the match to TRBD2 covers 7 bases. V shed 0 bases, J shed 0 bases, and the junction held 5 bases outside the gene matches. The CDR3 extends over 17 amino acids. The germline V gene has CDR1 MGHRA and CDR2 YSYEKL. CDR3 in DNA: TGCGCCAGCAGCCAAGATTGGTTAGCGGGCTCCTACAATGAGCAGTTCTTC. Amino acids: CASSQDWLAGSYNEQFF.

This CDR3 reads CASSLGQGGTIYF. The CDR3 DNA reads TGCGCCAGCAGCTTGGGACAGGGGGGCACCATATATTTT. The J gene is TRBJ1-3, the V gene TRBV5-1; 9 bases are shared with TRBD1. This CDR3 is built from 13 residues. In germline, CDR1 is SGHRS, CDR2 YFSETQ. V dropped 0 bases and J dropped 9; count of bases not matched to a gene: 1.

J is TRBJ1-2 and V is TRBV4-2, with D perhaps matching TRBD1 (5 bases). The CDR3 has 16 amino acids. Germline V gene sequence: CDR1 LGHNA, CDR2 YNFKEQ. Trimming took off 5 bases at V and 3 bases at J, with 19 bases between the two ends. CDR3 nucleotides: TGTGCCAGCAGCATAGCCTCAGGGATCTCGGACTATGGCTACACCTTC. Its translation is CASSIASGISDYGYTF.

DNA of the CDR3: TGTGCCAGCAGTCAGTCAGGGGGCGTTCAGCCCCAGCATTTT. Residues: CASSQSGGVQPQHF. The V and J genes are TRBV6-2 or TRBV6-3 and TRBJ1-5; 8 bases are shared with TRBD1. The trim removed 5 bases at V and 6 bases at J, leaving 6 bases unmatched. The germline gives CDR1 MNHEY, CDR2 SVGEGT. The CDR3 loop spans 14 amino acids.

This chain connects TRBV9 to TRBJ1-1, with D unresolved. Per the germline V gene, CDR1 is SGDLS and CDR2 is YYNGEE. CDR3 length equals 13 residues. The V gene lost 4 bases and the J gene lost 5 bases, with 12 bases spanning the gap. The CDR3 region has the DNA TGTGCCAGCAGCACTGCGCGCGGAACTGAAGCTTTCTTT. Translating gives CASSTARGTEAFF.

The sample holds one count of this clone. The chain links TRBV3-1 (or the pseudogene TRBV3-2) to TRBJ2-7; 10 nucleotides agree with TRBD2. This CDR3 has 16 residues. V was clipped by 3 bases and J by 4 bases; unmatched bases: 9. In germline, CDR1 is LGHDT, CDR2 YNNKEL (reference sequence). CDR3 coding DNA: TGTGCCAGCAGCCACGACACCGGGACTAGCGTTTACGAGCAGTACTTC. Translation gives CASSHDTGTSVYEQYF.

The chain links TRBV28 to TRBJ1-3; tentatively, D is TRBD1 (6 bases). The CDR3 length is 16 residues. Germline loops: CDR1 MDHEN, CDR2 SYDVKM. V shed 5 bases and J shed 0 bases, with 14 bases lying between them. CDR3 nucleotide sequence: TGTGCCAGCAGTCTACCGACAGGCGGCTCTGGAAACACCATATATTTT. Translated: CASSLPTGGSGNTIYF.

This clone came up once. The chain joins TRBV7-9 to TRBJ2-2, with TRBD2 matching 8 bases. V shed 5 bases and J 16 bases; nucleotides not matched to a gene: 12. CDR1 SEHNR and CDR2 FQNEAQ come from the germline V gene (reference sequence). This CDR3 spans 13 amino acids. The CDR3 DNA is TGTGCCAGCAGCCCCCCGCTAGCGGGCCCGGCGTTTTTT. It codes for CASSPPLAGPAFF. Full variable domain (missing parts from reference TRBV7-9 and TRBJ2-2): DTGVSQNPRHKITKRGQNVTFRCDPISEHNRLYWYRQTLGQGPEFLTYFQNEAQLEKSRLLSDRFSAERPKGSFSTLEIQRTEQGDSAMYLCASSPPLAGPAFFGEGSRLTVL.